Listed here are 5 T cell receptor beta chains from one sample, sequenced in a study of T cell responses to AZD1222 COVID-19 vaccine. Measured with immunoSEQ multiplex PCR; TCRdb has only the in-frame clones, and not every one. The data hold roughly 180,000 clones, with roughly nine tenths observed a single time. This specimen was peripheral blood, taken on day 0 of AZD1222 vaccination. These receptors all stem from an adult in good health.

CDR3 sequence reads: CASSDRRPPAEAFF. In DNA, the CDR3 is TGTGCCAGCAGTGATCGGCGGCCCCCCGCTGAAGCTTTCTTT. V usage is TRBV2 and J usage is TRBJ1-1, with D unresolved. Trimming pared 3 bases from V and 6 bases from J, leaving 14 bases between. CDR1 SNHLY and CDR2 FYNNEI come from the germline V gene. The CDR3 consists of 14 residues.

The V and J genes are TRBV28 and TRBJ1-1, with D possibly matching TRBD1 (5 bases). CDR3 size: 13 residues. V was clipped by 4 bases and J by 6 bases, with 12 bases between them. Germline-derived CDR1 and CDR2 are MDHEN and SYDVKM. In DNA, the CDR3 is TGTGCCAGCAGTTCGGCGGGGCTCCCTGAAGCTTTCTTT. This sequence encodes CASSSAGLPEAFF. The whole variable domain, filled in from reference TRBV28 and TRBJ1-1, reads DVKVTQSSRYLVKRTGEKVFLECVQDMDHENMFWYRQDPGLGLRLIYFSYDVKMKEKGDIPEGYSVSREKKERFSLILESASTNQTSMYLCASSSAGLPEAFFGQGTRLTVV.

The chain combines TRBV30 with TRBJ1-6; maybe TRBD1 (5 bases). Germline CDR1 GTSNPN, CDR2 SVGIG (reference sequence). CDR3 length: 13 amino acids. V lost 3 bases to trimming and J lost 10 bases, with 13 bases between them. The CDR3 DNA follows: TGTGCCTGGAGGACAGTGGTAGGATCACCCCTCCACTTT. It specifies CAWRTVVGSPLHF. Full variable domain (missing parts from reference TRBV30 and TRBJ1-6): SQTIHQWPATLVQPVGSPLSLECTVEGTSNPNLYWYRQAAGRGLQLLFYSVGIGQISSEVPQNLSASRPQDRQFILSSKKLLLSDSGFYLCAWRTVVGSPLHFGNGTRLTVT.

The chain combines TRBV3-1 (or the pseudogene TRBV3-2) with TRBJ2-7; D assignment may be TRBD1 or TRBD2 (6 bases each). This CDR3 spans 15 amino acids. The ends were cut back, 4 bases at V and 3 bases at J, with 16 bases in the middle. The V gene's germline CDR1 is LGHDT and CDR2 YNNKEL (reference sequence). The CDR3 coding sequence is TGTGCCAGCAGCCCCGAAGGGGGAGGTGTCTACGAGCAGTACTTC. Its protein product is CASSPEGGGVYEQYF.

V gene TRBV10-3 combines with J gene TRBJ2-5; D possibly matches TRBD1 or TRBD2 (6 bases each). This CDR3 has 12 amino acids. Trimming removed 6 bases from V and 7 bases from J, with 12 bases in between. CDR1 ENHRY and CDR2 SYGVKD come from the germline V gene. CDR3 sequence (DNA): TGTGCCATCAGCGGGGGCGAGGGGACCCAGTACTTC. Encoded protein: CAISGGEGTQYF.